This T cell receptor (beta chain) came from a study of early T cells in non-severe SARS-CoV-2 infection. Study-level information: Unsorted whole blood bulk RNA was sequenced, with unpaired chains.

Trimming removed 0 bases at V and 0 bases at J, with 18 bases between. Looked up from germline, CDR1 is LGHNA and CDR2 is YNFKEQ. This CDR3 has 19 residues. General study findings and limits: VDJdb matching favored anti-spike CD8 responses, missing private and CD4 specificities.

In this sample, this clonotype turned up once. Its target is unknown. Unique molecular identifiers tagged individual cDNA molecules. TCRdb passed the 5' RACE reads through MiXCR, listing each CDR3 protein once. The sample includes about 54,000 distinct CDR3 sequences, under 8% of them seen just once. The receptor comes from an adult who was a healthcare worker with PCR-confirmed SARS-CoV-2 infection or an uninfected control (not recorded which). This chain joins TRBV4-2 and TRBJ1-3; TRBD1 might be the D (5 bases). The specimen comprised whole blood, sampled at baseline. CDR3 amino acids: CASSQEVRAGTPSGNTIYF. CDR3 sequence (DNA): TGTGCCAGCAGCCAAGAAGTCAGGGCAGGGACCCCCTCTGGAAACACCATATATTTT.